This T cell receptor beta chain is from a study of human thymus T cells. Profiled with immunoSEQ multiplex PCR; TCRdb holds only in-frame clones, not every one. The sample lists some 80,000 clones, nearly 98% occurring once. Resections from corrective heart surgery provided thymus tissue. V was pared by 2 bases and J by 8 bases, with 10 bases of the junction left unmatched. Germline CDR1 is WNHNN and CDR2 is SYGVQD (reference sequence). This CDR3 region has 18 residues. The rearrangement joins TRBV10-1 to TRBJ2-2; 14 bases agree with TRBD2. Sequencing was performed on thymus tissue. The clonotype was recovered from a boy less than two years old with a congenital heart defect but otherwise immunologically healthy. The CDR3 coding sequence is TGCGCCAGCAGTGAGGAAATGGGGACTAGCGGGAGCTCGGGGGAGCTGTTTTTT. Its protein product is CASSEEMGTSGSSGELFF.